This T cell receptor (beta chain) appears in the sequencing data of a study of identical twins. Findings and caveats of the study: Out-of-frame alpha sequences common to twins were enriched for low generation probability. Beta out-of-frame sequences showed weaker excess twin sharing.

This clonotype was detected a few times. Antigen: not known. CDR1 is SGDLS, CDR2 YYNGEE, per germline. V dropped 0 bases and J dropped 3; count of bases not matched to a gene: 9. The CDR3 runs 17 residues. cDNA carried unique molecular identifiers, and a universal primer site was added by template switching. TCRdb processed the 5' RACE reads anew with MiXCR; each CDR3 protein has one entry. The sample has hundreds of thousands of distinct CDR3 sequences, 9% to 15% seen once; the top ten hold 1.5% to 2%. The same sample was also used in a study of yellow fever vaccine responses in identical twins. Per that study: In identical twins, vaccine T cell responses appeared partly shared and partly individual.

The sequence was collected from a woman in her late teens or twenties in good health. The specimen sequenced was PBMCs. The chain recombines TRBV9 with TRBJ1-5, with TRBD1 matching over 7 bases. CDR3 amino acids: CASSVEGTVESNQPQHF. The CDR3, as DNA: TGTGCCAGCAGCGTAGAAGGGACAGTCGAGTCCAATCAGCCCCAGCATTTT.